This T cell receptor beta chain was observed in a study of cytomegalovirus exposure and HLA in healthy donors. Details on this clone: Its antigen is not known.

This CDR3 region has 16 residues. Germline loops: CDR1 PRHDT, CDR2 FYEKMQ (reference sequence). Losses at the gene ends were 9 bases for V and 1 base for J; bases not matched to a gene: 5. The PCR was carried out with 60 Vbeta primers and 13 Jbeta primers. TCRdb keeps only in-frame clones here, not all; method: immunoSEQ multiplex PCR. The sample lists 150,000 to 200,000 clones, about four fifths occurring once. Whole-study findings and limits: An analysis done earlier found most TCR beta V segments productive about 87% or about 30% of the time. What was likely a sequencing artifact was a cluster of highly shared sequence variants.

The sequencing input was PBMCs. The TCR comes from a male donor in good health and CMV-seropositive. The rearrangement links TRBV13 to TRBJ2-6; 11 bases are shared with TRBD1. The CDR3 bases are TGTGCCAGTACCGGGACAGGGGGGTCTGGGGCCAACGTCCTGACTTTC. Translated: CASTGTGGSGANVLTF.